A selection of T cell receptor beta chains follows, all from one sample in a study of cytomegalovirus exposure and HLA in healthy donors. Produced via immunoSEQ multiplex PCR; TCRdb's table is partial and in-frame only. The table records around 110,000 clones, 81% of them present only once. The sequencing sample was made of PBMCs. The origin of the receptors is a man aged 25-40 years in good health and CMV-seronegative. Each CDR3 is given with its conserved first and last residue. D genes are given only for firm matches. Size is stated for part of the rows, as once, few or many counts, or as a class when the clone is expanded.

v_gene: TRBV7-7; d_gene: NA; j_gene: TRBJ2-2; abundance: NA; CDR3nt: TGTGCGAGCGCCTCGGGGGGCGCAGACGGGGAGCTGTTTTTT; CDR3aa: CASASGGADGELFF
v_gene: TRBV5-1; d_gene: TRBD1; j_gene: TRBJ1-2; abundance: NA; CDR3nt: TGCGCCAGCAGCTTGGGGGACAGGGAAGGCTACACCTTC; CDR3aa: CASSLGDREGYTF
v_gene: TRBV5-1; d_gene: TRBD2; j_gene: TRBJ2-5; abundance: NA; CDR3nt: TGCGCCAGCAGGGGACTAGCGGCCGATGAGACCCAGTACTTC; CDR3aa: CASRGLAADETQYF
v_gene: TRBV23-1; d_gene: NA; j_gene: TRBJ2-1; abundance: few; CDR3nt: TGCGCCAGCACCAGACCAGGGGAGGGGAATGAGCAGTTCTTC; CDR3aa: CASTRPGEGNEQFF
v_gene: TRBV6-5; d_gene: TRBD2; j_gene: TRBJ2-1; abundance: NA; CDR3nt: TGTGCCAGCAGTTACGCTAGCGGGAGAGATGAGCAGTTCTTC; CDR3aa: CASSYASGRDEQFF
v_gene: TRBV29-1; d_gene: TRBD2; j_gene: TRBJ2-4; abundance: few; CDR3nt: TGCAGCGTTGAGGGGCAGCGGGAGGGCCTTGCCAAAAACATTCAGTACTTC; CDR3aa: CSVEGQREGLAKNIQYF
v_gene: TRBV9; d_gene: NA; j_gene: TRBJ1-5; abundance: NA; CDR3nt: TGTGCCAGCAGCGTAGGGCCAGGGGGCAATCAGCCCCAGCATTTT; CDR3aa: CASSVGPGGNQPQHF
v_gene: TRBV6-4; d_gene: TRBD1; j_gene: TRBJ1-5; abundance: once; CDR3nt: TGTGCCAGCAGTGACTCAATAAGGGACAGGCTCGGGTATAGCAATCAGCCCCAGCATTTT; CDR3aa: CASSDSIRDRLGYSNQPQHF
v_gene: TRBV19; d_gene: TRBD2; j_gene: TRBJ2-3; abundance: NA; CDR3nt: TGTGCCAGTCGGGTCCACCTAGCGGTAAACACAGATACGCAGTATTTT; CDR3aa: CASRVHLAVNTDTQYF
v_gene: TRBV19; d_gene: TRBD1; j_gene: TRBJ1-3; abundance: NA; CDR3nt: TGTGCCAGTAGTATCGGGACAGTTGGAAACACCATATATTTT; CDR3aa: CASSIGTVGNTIYF
v_gene: TRBV2; d_gene: NA; j_gene: TRBJ1-1; abundance: NA; CDR3nt: TGTGCCAGCAGTGAAGCGGGGCAGAACACTGAAGCTTTCTTT; CDR3aa: CASSEAGQNTEAFF
v_gene: TRBV11-3; d_gene: TRBD2; j_gene: TRBJ2-7; abundance: few; CDR3nt: TGTGCCAGCAGCCAACTAGCGGGAGAAGGCTCCTACGAGCAGTACTTC; CDR3aa: CASSQLAGEGSYEQYF
v_gene: TRBV2; d_gene: NA; j_gene: TRBJ1-2; abundance: NA; CDR3nt: TGTGCCAGCAGGTACAGATCGAATCCCTATGGCTACACCTTC; CDR3aa: CASRYRSNPYGYTF
v_gene: TRBV7-6; d_gene: TRBD2; j_gene: TRBJ2-7; abundance: NA; CDR3nt: TGTGCCAGCAGCACACCACTGCGGGAGGGGAGGGCCTACGAGCAGTACTTC; CDR3aa: CASSTPLREGRAYEQYF
v_gene: TRBV29-1; d_gene: NA; j_gene: TRBJ2-7; abundance: NA; CDR3nt: TGCAGCGCGCGGGACTCCTACTCCTACGAGCAGTACTTC; CDR3aa: CSARDSYSYEQYF
v_gene: TRBV7-2; d_gene: NA; j_gene: TRBJ1-1; abundance: NA; CDR3nt: TGTGCCAGCAGCTACCGGGACACAATGAACACTGAAGCTTTCTTT; CDR3aa: CASSYRDTMNTEAFF
v_gene: TRBV9; d_gene: NA; j_gene: TRBJ1-4; abundance: NA; CDR3nt: TGTGCCAGCAGCCCGGGGACTGCAACTAATGAAAAACTGTTTTTT; CDR3aa: CASSPGTATNEKLFF
v_gene: TRBV30; d_gene: NA; j_gene: TRBJ1-2; abundance: NA; CDR3nt: TGTGCCTGGAGTAGCCAGGCCGTCTATGGCTACACCTTC; CDR3aa: CAWSSQAVYGYTF
v_gene: TRBV6-5; d_gene: NA; j_gene: TRBJ1-2; abundance: NA; CDR3nt: TGTGCCAGCAGTCTCCGGGAACCTTCTAACTATGGCTACACCTTC; CDR3aa: CASSLREPSNYGYTF
v_gene: TRBV7-9; d_gene: TRBD1; j_gene: TRBJ2-3; abundance: NA; CDR3nt: TGTGCCAGCAGCCCCGGGACAGGGGGAAATACGCAGTATTTT; CDR3aa: CASSPGTGGNTQYF
v_gene: TRBV5-4; d_gene: NA; j_gene: TRBJ2-7; abundance: NA; CDR3nt: TGTGCCAGCAGCTCTTACATCGGGGAGATGGGGGAGCAGTACTTC; CDR3aa: CASSSYIGEMGEQYF
v_gene: TRBV6-4; d_gene: NA; j_gene: TRBJ2-3; abundance: few; CDR3nt: TGTGCCAGCAGTGATAAAAGCACAGATACGCAGTATTTT; CDR3aa: CASSDKSTDTQYF
v_gene: TRBV7-2; d_gene: TRBD2; j_gene: TRBJ2-7; abundance: NA; CDR3nt: TGTGCCAGCAGCACGCCCCGTAGCGGGTTTACCTACGAGCAGTACTTC; CDR3aa: CASSTPRSGFTYEQYF
v_gene: TRBV5-1; d_gene: NA; j_gene: TRBJ1-2; abundance: NA; CDR3nt: TGCGCCAGCAGCTCCTGGTCTGACTCCTATGGCTACACCTTC; CDR3aa: CASSSWSDSYGYTF
v_gene: TRBV5-1; d_gene: TRBD1; j_gene: TRBJ2-7; abundance: NA; CDR3nt: TGCGCCAGCAGCCCGGGACAGGCCGCCTACGAGCAGTACTTC; CDR3aa: CASSPGQAAYEQYF
v_gene: TRBV6-4; d_gene: TRBD1; j_gene: TRBJ1-1; abundance: NA; CDR3nt: TGTGCCAGCAGTGAGAAGACAGGGTCTTTAGCTTTCTTT; CDR3aa: CASSEKTGSLAFF
v_gene: TRBV5-6; d_gene: NA; j_gene: TRBJ1-2; abundance: NA; CDR3nt: TGTGCCAGCAGCAAGGACAGATACTATGGCTACACCTTC; CDR3aa: CASSKDRYYGYTF
v_gene: TRBV30; d_gene: NA; j_gene: TRBJ1-4; abundance: NA; CDR3nt: TGTGCCTGGAGCTTCCACCCAGGGGTTCGTGAAAAACTGTTTTTT; CDR3aa: CAWSFHPGVREKLFF
v_gene: TRBV6-5; d_gene: NA; j_gene: TRBJ2-7; abundance: few; CDR3nt: TGTGCCAGCAGTATGGGAACAGGACGGGACGAGCAGTACTTC; CDR3aa: CASSMGTGRDEQYF
v_gene: TRBV29-1; d_gene: NA; j_gene: TRBJ1-1; abundance: few; CDR3nt: TGCAGCGTTGACATGAACACTGAAGCTTTCTTT; CDR3aa: CSVDMNTEAFF
v_gene: TRBV6-5; d_gene: NA; j_gene: TRBJ2-7; abundance: NA; CDR3nt: TGTGCCAGCAGTTCACCCGGGAGAGGGCCCAACGAGCAGTACTTC; CDR3aa: CASSSPGRGPNEQYF
v_gene: TRBV28; d_gene: NA; j_gene: TRBJ2-7; abundance: NA; CDR3nt: TGTGCCAGCAGCAGAACGGGACTCTCCTACGAGCAGTACTTC; CDR3aa: CASSRTGLSYEQYF
v_gene: TRBV30; d_gene: TRBD2; j_gene: TRBJ2-7; abundance: NA; CDR3nt: TGTGCCTGGAGCGGTTGGGGGGGAATGGAATCCTACGAGCAGTACTTC; CDR3aa: CAWSGWGGMESYEQYF
v_gene: TRBV6-4; d_gene: NA; j_gene: TRBJ1-1; abundance: once; CDR3nt: TGTGCCAGCAGTGTGGGGAGCGCAAACACTGAAGCTTTCTTT; CDR3aa: CASSVGSANTEAFF
v_gene: TRBV4-2; d_gene: NA; j_gene: TRBJ2-4; abundance: NA; CDR3nt: TGTGCCAGCAGCCAAGGCATCGGCGGCATTTTAGCCAAAAACATTCAGTACTTC; CDR3aa: CASSQGIGGILAKNIQYF
v_gene: TRBV7-3; d_gene: NA; j_gene: TRBJ2-1; abundance: NA; CDR3nt: TGTGCCAGCAGCTTAGGGCCGAAGCGGAGTAATGAGCAGTTCTTC; CDR3aa: CASSLGPKRSNEQFF
v_gene: TRBV9; d_gene: TRBD2; j_gene: TRBJ2-3; abundance: NA; CDR3nt: TGTGCCAGCAGCCCTCCGGGACTAGCGGGAGTCAAAAGGGGCACAGATACGCAGTATTTT; CDR3aa: CASSPPGLAGVKRGTDTQYF
v_gene: TRBV14; d_gene: TRBD1; j_gene: TRBJ1-2; abundance: once; CDR3nt: TGTGCCAGCAGTTCCCAGGGGGCCTATGGCTACACCTTC; CDR3aa: CASSSQGAYGYTF
v_gene: TRBV5-4; d_gene: NA; j_gene: TRBJ2-3; abundance: NA; CDR3nt: TGTGCCAGCTTCGCCGGGCAGAGGACTGGCACAGATACGCAGTATTTT; CDR3aa: CASFAGQRTGTDTQYF
v_gene: TRBV29-1; d_gene: NA; j_gene: TRBJ1-1; abundance: few; CDR3nt: TGCAGCGCCAAAGGCCCGGCCAGGGACACTGAAGCTTTCTTT; CDR3aa: CSAKGPARDTEAFF
v_gene: TRBV11-1; d_gene: TRBD1; j_gene: TRBJ2-7; abundance: NA; CDR3nt: TGTGCCAGCAGCTTCAGGGGGCTCGAATACGAGCAGTACTTC; CDR3aa: CASSFRGLEYEQYF
v_gene: TRBV15; d_gene: NA; j_gene: TRBJ1-2; abundance: NA; CDR3nt: TGTGCCACCGGAAAACAGGTCGACTATGGCTACACCTTC; CDR3aa: CATGKQVDYGYTF
v_gene: TRBV4-2; d_gene: NA; j_gene: TRBJ2-7; abundance: NA; CDR3nt: TGTGCCAGCAGCCACGGCCGAGGTAATTTCCAGTACTTC; CDR3aa: CASSHGRGNFQYF
v_gene: TRBV11-1; d_gene: TRBD1; j_gene: TRBJ2-7; abundance: NA; CDR3nt: TGTGCCAGCAGCTTAGCCGGACAGGTCTCCTACGAGCAGTACTTC; CDR3aa: CASSLAGQVSYEQYF
v_gene: TRBV30; d_gene: NA; j_gene: TRBJ2-1; abundance: NA; CDR3nt: TGTGCCTGGAGTAGATCGCAGGGTCGGAATGAGCAGTTCTTC; CDR3aa: CAWSRSQGRNEQFF
v_gene: TRBV7-6; d_gene: NA; j_gene: TRBJ1-4; abundance: NA; CDR3nt: TGTGCCAGCAGCTTAGAGGGCAGGGCTGCTACTAATGAAAAACTGTTTTTT; CDR3aa: CASSLEGRAATNEKLFF
v_gene: TRBV5-4; d_gene: TRBD1; j_gene: TRBJ1-2; abundance: NA; CDR3nt: TGTGCCAGCAGCCCTCCCCCTGGGACAGGGAACGGCTACACCTTC; CDR3aa: CASSPPPGTGNGYTF
v_gene: TRBV7-3; d_gene: NA; j_gene: TRBJ1-1; abundance: NA; CDR3nt: TGTGCCAGCAGCAGAGGGGGATCCGGCACTGAAGCTTTCTTT; CDR3aa: CASSRGGSGTEAFF
v_gene: TRBV30; d_gene: NA; j_gene: TRBJ2-7; abundance: NA; CDR3nt: TGTGCCTGGAGAGAATATGTGAGCTCCTACGAGCAGTACTTC; CDR3aa: CAWREYVSSYEQYF
v_gene: TRBV7-9; d_gene: TRBD1; j_gene: TRBJ1-5; abundance: NA; CDR3nt: TGTGCCAGCAGCTCTGGACAGGGCAATCAGCCCCAGCATTTT; CDR3aa: CASSSGQGNQPQHF
v_gene: TRBV7-9; d_gene: TRBD1; j_gene: TRBJ2-7; abundance: few; CDR3nt: TGTGCCAGCAGCTTACCCGGGACAGGCCACTACGAGCAGTACTTC; CDR3aa: CASSLPGTGHYEQYF
v_gene: TRBV7-2; d_gene: TRBD2; j_gene: TRBJ2-6; abundance: few; CDR3nt: TGTGCCAGCAGCCCCCTCGGGACTAGCGCCCGCTCTGGGGCCAACGTCCTGACTTTC; CDR3aa: CASSPLGTSARSGANVLTF